This T cell receptor beta chain derives from a study of T cell changes during pregnancy in multiple sclerosis. Sequencing was performed with immunoSEQ multiplex PCR; in TCRdb, only in-frame clones are kept and a portion is missing. The table shows some 50,000 clones, with 90% to 95% occurring only once. This CDR3 region has 16 residues. V lost 4 bases and J lost 2, with 16 bases in between. From germline, CDR1 is KGHSH and CDR2 LQKENI. This receptor was identified in a female donor with multiple sclerosis, enrolled in a pregnancy study. Specimen: CD4+ T cells from peripheral blood mononuclear cells, collected in the second trimester of pregnancy. The chain is built from TRBV18 and TRBJ2-3; TRBD1 might be the D (6 bases). CDR3 loop: CASSRTGHSTTDTQYF. The CDR3 bases are TGTGCCAGCTCACGCACGGGACACTCGACCACAGATACGCAGTATTTT.